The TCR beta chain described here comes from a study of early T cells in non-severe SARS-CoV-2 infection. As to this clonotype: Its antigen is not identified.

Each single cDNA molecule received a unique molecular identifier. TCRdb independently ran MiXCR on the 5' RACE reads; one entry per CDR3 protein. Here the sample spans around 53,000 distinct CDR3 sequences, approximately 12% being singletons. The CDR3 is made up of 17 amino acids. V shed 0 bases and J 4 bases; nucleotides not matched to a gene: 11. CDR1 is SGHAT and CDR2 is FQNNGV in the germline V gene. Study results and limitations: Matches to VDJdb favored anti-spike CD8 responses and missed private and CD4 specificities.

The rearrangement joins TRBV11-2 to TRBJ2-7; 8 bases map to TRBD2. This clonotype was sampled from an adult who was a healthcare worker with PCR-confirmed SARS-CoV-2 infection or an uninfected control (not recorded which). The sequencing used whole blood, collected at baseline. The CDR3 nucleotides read TGTGCCAGCAGCTTAGACCAAGGCATCAGCGGGGGTTACGAGCAGTACTTC. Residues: CASSLDQGISGGYEQYF.